The clone carrying this T cell receptor (beta chain) was seen only once. Antigen specificity is unknown. The CDR3 runs to 15 residues. V was shortened by 5 bases and J by 6 bases, with 17 bases between the two germline ends. Germline V gives CDR1 MDHEN, CDR2 SYDVKM. The sample is drawn from a study of siplizumab effects on memory and regulatory T cells. Points from the study as a whole: Whether the proliferating Tregs (from siplizumab cultures) were suppressive was not confirmed.

TCRdb keeps only in-frame clones here, not all; method: immunoSEQ multiplex PCR. The sample holds roughly 120,000 clones, approximately 94% seen once. The sequenced sample was non-Treg CD4+ T cells sorted from blood. The chain couples TRBV28 to TRBJ1-5, with D unresolved. The sequence came from a human donor in good health. CDR3 amino acids: CASSPASVVRQPQHF. The CDR3 bases are TGTGCCAGCAGTCCCGCCTCGGTGGTTCGTCAGCCCCAGCATTTT.